These 32 T cell receptor beta chains originate from one sample sequenced in a study of T cells in localized non-small cell lung cancer. TCRdb's copy holds only in-frame clones and misses some; the assay was immunoSEQ multiplex PCR. The sample carries over a thousand clones, 19% recorded once. This specimen was lung tumor tissue, taken before any cancer treatment. The receptor source for this set is a woman aged 40 to 75 with stage I lung adenocarcinoma.

The genes are TRBV5-1 and TRBJ2-7, with 9 bases that match TRBD2. With V trimmed by 3 bases and J by 1 base, 5 bases remained unmatched. Per the germline V gene, CDR1 is SGHRS and CDR2 is YFSETQ. This CDR3 comprises 15 residues. Here the CDR3 DNA reads TGCGCCAGCAGCTCCGGGACTAGCCGATCCTACGAGCAGTACTTC. Translating gives CASSSGTSRSYEQYF.

This clone came up a few times. V usage is TRBV30 and J usage is TRBJ1-5; no definite D call. This CDR3 is built from 13 residues. V lost 0 bases and J lost 6, with 9 bases in between. Per germline, CDR1 GTSNPN and CDR2 SVGIG (reference sequence). CDR3 in amino acids: CAWSVIAGQPQHF. CDR3 nucleotide sequence: TGTGCCTGGAGTGTTATAGCTGGTCAGCCCCAGCATTTT.

This clone was seen more than once but under ten times. The chain couples TRBV6-8 to TRBJ1-1; 9 bases line up with TRBD1. CDR3 size: 14 residues. The V segment lost 2 bases and the J segment 4 bases; nucleotides outside the gene matches: 2. Germline V gives CDR1 MNHGY, CDR2 SAAAGT. The chain's CDR3 is CASSYDRGGTEAFF. The CDR3 DNA sequence: TGTGCCAGCAGTTACGACAGGGGGGGCACTGAAGCTTTCTTT.

This clone appeared a few times. The chain links TRBV15 to TRBJ1-1; possible D gene TRBD1, 5 bases. Trimming stripped 0 bases from V and 4 bases from J, with 15 bases between. The CDR3 loop spans 16 amino acids. Germline loops: CDR1 LNHNV, CDR2 YYDKDF (reference sequence). CDR3 sequence: CATSRDFWEGSTEAFF. CDR3 DNA: TGTGCCACCAGCAGAGATTTTTGGGAGGGGAGCACTGAAGCTTTCTTT.

This chain joins TRBV9 and TRBJ1-2; D is unresolved. CDR3 size: 15 residues. V lost 3 bases, J lost 5 bases, and 17 bases lay in between. The germline CDR1 and CDR2 sequences are SGDLS and YYNGEE. CDR3 nucleotide sequence: TGTGCCAGCAGCGACAACATTCTAGGCCTATATGGCTACACCTTC. Residues: CASSDNILGLYGYTF.

The chain carries TRBV9 and TRBJ1-4, with TRBD1 matching over 9 bases. The CDR3 is made up of 15 amino acids. CDR1 and CDR2 from the germline V gene are SGDLS and YYNGEE. V was pared by 2 bases and J by 8 bases, with 7 bases of the junction left unmatched. CDR3 protein: CASSVGGTGTEKLFF. The CDR3 DNA sequence: TGTGCCAGCAGCGTTGGAGGGACAGGGACAGAAAAACTGTTTTTT. The whole variable domain, remainder taken from reference TRBV9 and TRBJ1-4, is DSGVTQTPKHLITATGQRVTLRCSPRSGDLSVYWYQQSLDQGLQFLIQYYNGEERAKGNILERFSAQQFPDLHSELNLSSLELGDSALYFCASSVGGTGTEKLFFGSGTQLSVL.

This clone was counted between two and nine times. The chain joins TRBV19 to TRBJ2-1; 11 bases match TRBD2. Germline CDR1 and CDR2: LNHDA and SQIVND (reference sequence). The junction had 7 bases not matched to a gene; V was cut back by 7 bases and J by 8 bases. CDR3 length: 14 amino acids. CDR3 protein: CASTSGGIFDEQFF. As DNA, the CDR3 is TGTGCCAGTACTAGCGGGGGGATATTCGATGAGCAGTTCTTC. The whole variable domain, remainder taken from reference TRBV19 and TRBJ2-1, is DGGITQSPKYLFRKEGQNVTLSCEQNLNHDAMYWYRQDPGQGLRLIYYSQIVNDFQKGDIAEGYSVSREKKESFPLTVTSAQKNPTAFYLCASTSGGIFDEQFFGPGTRLTVL.

The V and J genes are TRBV11-3 and TRBJ1-2, with D tentatively TRBD1 (6 bases). This CDR3 comprises 16 residues. Trimming stripped 5 bases from V and 1 base from J, with 17 bases between. Germline CDR1 and CDR2: SGHNT and YENEEA. The CDR3: CASSRFVAGVNYGYTF. In DNA form, the CDR3 reads TGTGCCAGCAGCCGATTCGTAGCAGGGGTTAACTATGGCTACACCTTC.

The chain couples TRBV4-1 to TRBJ1-6; D not resolved. CDR3 length: 15 amino acids. Germline CDR1 reads MGHRA; CDR2 reads YSYEKL. With 5 bases removed from V and 6 bases from J, the gap between germline ends came to 14 bases. This chain's CDR3 is CASSLAGEGNSPLHF. The CDR3 DNA reads TGCGCCAGCAGCTTGGCCGGGGAAGGTAATTCACCCCTCCACTTT.

The chain couples TRBV30 to TRBJ2-6; D not certain. Germline V CDR1 and CDR2: GTSNPN, SVGIG (reference sequence). Trimming took off 2 bases at V and 4 bases at J, with 3 bases between the two ends. This CDR3 spans 12 amino acids. The CDR3 bases are TGTGCCTGGAGTCGCGGGGCCAACGTCCTGACTTTC. Amino acid sequence: CAWSRGANVLTF.

This clone is labeled medium-sized. J is TRBJ2-7 and V is TRBV11-3; a possible D gene is TRBD1 (5 bases). Germline lookup yields CDR1 SGHNT and CDR2 YENEEA. V was shortened by 5 bases and J by 5 bases, with 16 bases between the two germline ends. The CDR3 covers 14 residues. CDR3 in DNA: TGTGCCAGCAGCGTATCCCAGGGTAGCCACGAGCAGTACTTC. It yields the protein CASSVSQGSHEQYF.

This clone was counted between two and nine times. The chain couples TRBV11-3 to TRBJ2-7, with 8 bases that match TRBD1. Germline loops: CDR1 SGHNT, CDR2 YENEEA. With 5 bases clipped from V and 6 bases from J, the junction kept 12 bases outside the gene matches. The CDR3 has 15 residues. CDR3 region: CASSRRQGWRIEQYF. CDR3 bases: TGTGCCAGCAGCCGTAGACAGGGGTGGCGGATCGAGCAGTACTTC.

By sample fraction, this clone is medium-sized. J is TRBJ2-3 and V is TRBV6-8, with D uncertain. The germline gives CDR1 MNHGY, CDR2 SAAAGT. The germline V and J ends were trimmed by 2 bases and 4 bases, with 7 bases remaining between them. The CDR3 sequence is 13 residues long. DNA for the CDR3: TGTGCCAGCAGTTACCCTGGGCCAGATACGCAGTATTTT. Its translation: CASSYPGPDTQYF.

This clone was picked up a small number of times. This rearrangement joins TRBV6-8 to TRBJ1-1; the D gene is possibly TRBD1 (6 bases). Trimming removed 2 bases from V and 1 base from J, with 14 bases in between. There are 16 residues in the CDR3. Per the germline V gene, CDR1 is MNHGY and CDR2 is SAAAGT. CDR3 residues: CASSYTPTGTNTEAFF. In DNA form, the CDR3 reads TGTGCCAGCAGTTACACTCCCACAGGGACGAACACTGAAGCTTTCTTT.

This clone has a handful of counts. The rearrangement uses TRBV4-1 and TRBJ1-6, with a possible D match to TRBD1 (5 bases). V lost 0 bases, J lost 9 bases, and 21 bases lay in between. Per the germline V gene, CDR1 is MGHRA and CDR2 is YSYEKL. The CDR3 spans 18 residues. The CDR3 loop is CASSQDLNDRSQGSPLHF. CDR3 sequence (DNA): TGCGCCAGCAGCCAAGACCTTAATGACCGCAGCCAGGGTTCACCCCTCCACTTT.

The V gene is TRBV19, the J gene TRBJ2-3; no clear D gene. There are 11 residues in the CDR3. Germline CDR1 and CDR2: LNHDA and SQIVND (reference sequence). V lost 5 bases to trimming and J lost 5 bases, with 5 bases between them. CDR3 sequence reads: CASSAVDTQYF. The CDR3, as DNA: TGTGCCAGTAGTGCGGTAGATACGCAGTATTTT. The whole variable domain, filled in from reference TRBV19 and TRBJ2-3, reads DGGITQSPKYLFRKEGQNVTLSCEQNLNHDAMYWYRQDPGQGLRLIYYSQIVNDFQKGDIAEGYSVSREKKESFPLTVTSAQKNPTAFYLCASSAVDTQYFGPGTRLTVL.

The V and J genes are TRBV15 and TRBJ1-2, with no clear D. Germline V gene lookup returns CDR1 LNHNV and CDR2 YYDKDF (reference sequence). This CDR3 is 17 amino acids long. V shed 0 bases and J shed 0 bases, with 14 bases lying between them. The CDR3 spells CATSRDLVALANYGYTF. CDR3 in DNA: TGTGCCACCAGCAGAGATCTGGTCGCCCTAGCTAACTATGGCTACACCTTC.

The chain couples TRBV28 to TRBJ2-7; D unresolved. The CDR3 length is 12 residues. Germline V gene data show CDR1 as MDHEN and CDR2 as SYDVKM. V was trimmed by 3 bases and J by 5 bases, leaving 8 bases between them. The CDR3 protein is CASSFVGDEQYF. CDR3 DNA sequence: TGTGCCAGCAGTTTTGTAGGTGACGAGCAGTACTTC.

This clone has only a few counts. The chain combines TRBV6-8 with TRBJ1-4, with 8 bases fitting TRBD1. CDR3 length equals 16 residues. Germline CDR1 and CDR2: MNHGY and SAAAGT. Germline trimming cut 4 bases from V and 1 base from J; bases unmatched to any gene: 5. CDR3 in amino acids: CASSFGQGGTNEKLFF. As DNA, the CDR3 is TGTGCCAGCAGTTTCGGACAGGGTGGAACTAATGAAAAACTGTTTTTT.

The V gene is TRBV19, the J gene TRBJ2-5, with 8 nucleotides matching TRBD1. CDR3 length equals 13 residues. After removal of 6 bases from V and 7 bases from J, the junction contained 7 bases not matched to a gene. Germline V gene sequence: CDR1 LNHDA, CDR2 SQIVND (reference sequence). CDR3 coding DNA: TGTGCCAGTAGGCAGGGGGCTGGGGTGACCCAGTACTTC. It specifies CASRQGAGVTQYF.

In the case of this clone: Other DNA sequences in the sample encode the same CDR3. The chain recombines TRBV9 with TRBJ1-3, with D hard to call. This CDR3 is 16 amino acids long. V lost 0 bases, J lost 1 base, and 11 bases lay in between. Germline CDR1 reads SGDLS; CDR2 reads YYNGEE. As DNA, the CDR3 is TGTGCCAGCAGCGTAGTCGGGAGAAGTTCTGGAAACACCATATATTTT. Its translation is CASSVVGRSSGNTIYF.

The chain joins TRBV10-2 to TRBJ1-3, with D perhaps matching TRBD1 (5 bases). The germline V gene encodes CDR1 WSHSY and CDR2 SAAADI. V lost 6 bases and J 0 bases, leaving 24 bases between the germline ends. The CDR3 runs 19 residues. In nucleotides, the CDR3 is TGCGCCAGCAGCCCCACAGGCAAGGACATCTTCAGCTCTGGAAACACCATATATTTT. Protein: CASSPTGKDIFSSGNTIYF.

Only a few counts were recorded for this clone. The chain carries TRBV23-1 and TRBJ1-5, with 11 bases lining up with TRBD1. TRBV23-1 falls under the ORF class, with uncertain function. This CDR3 region has 17 residues. J was trimmed by 4 bases and V by 6 bases; bases with no gene match: 11. CDR3 in amino acids: CASSLSTGTGGNQPQHF. The CDR3 coding sequence is TGCGCCAGCAGCCTATCTACCGGGACAGGGGGGAATCAGCCCCAGCATTTT.

The chain carries TRBV19 and TRBJ2-3; 11 positions match TRBD2. The CDR3 loop spans 14 amino acids. Per the germline V gene, CDR1 is LNHDA and CDR2 is SQIVND (reference sequence). V lost 8 bases to trimming and J lost 3 bases; unmatched junction nucleotides: 4. For the CDR3, the DNA is TGTGCCAGTGGGGCTAGCGGGGGGACAGATACGCAGTATTTT. It translates to CASGASGGTDTQYF.

This chain links TRBV19 with TRBJ1-5, with unresolved D. CDR1 and CDR2 (germline): LNHDA, SQIVND (reference sequence). V gave up 3 bases and J gave up 9 bases, with 12 bases separating them. This CDR3 contains 13 residues. CDR3 amino acids: CASSIPVVTPQHF. The CDR3 DNA reads TGTGCCAGTAGTATCCCAGTCGTCACGCCCCAGCATTTT.

The V call is TRBV5-1, the J call TRBJ1-3, with TRBD1 matching 7 bases. The germline CDR1 and CDR2 sequences are SGHRS and YFSETQ. Trimming took 3 bases from V and 4 from J; bases not matched to a gene: 4. CDR3 length: 14 residues. The CDR3: CASSSQGPGNTIYF. The CDR3 DNA reads as TGCGCCAGCAGCTCACAGGGGCCCGGAAACACCATATATTTT.

The chain joins TRBV30 to TRBJ2-3; tentatively, D is TRBD1 or TRBD2 (6 bases each). V lost 0 bases to trimming and J lost 0 bases, with 7 bases between them. The CDR3 totals 14 residues. CDR1 and CDR2 (germline): GTSNPN, SVGIG (reference sequence). CDR3 sequence (DNA): TGTGCCTGGAGTGTAGGGGGGAGCACAGATACGCAGTATTTT. Protein: CAWSVGGSTDTQYF.

In its sample, this clone ranks as large. V and J are TRBV6-8 and TRBJ1-6; TRBD1 matches at 9 bases. V lost 1 base, J lost 9 bases, and 4 bases stayed unmatched. The CDR3 is 15 amino acids. Per germline, CDR1 MNHGY and CDR2 SAAAGT. The CDR3 bases are TGTGCCAGCAGTTACTTGGGGGGACAGGGTTCACCCCTCCACTTT. Protein product: CASSYLGGQGSPLHF.

This clone was counted only a few times. The chain carries TRBV30 and TRBJ1-5; a possible D gene is TRBD1 (5 bases). This CDR3 spans 14 amino acids. CDR1 GTSNPN and CDR2 SVGIG come from the germline V gene (reference sequence). Trimming left V 2 bases short and J 4 bases short, with 12 bases between. CDR3 sequence: CAWSQGSVNQPQHF. CDR3 DNA sequence: TGTGCCTGGAGTCAGGGATCGGTTAATCAGCCCCAGCATTTT. Looking up the rest from reference TRBV30 and TRBJ1-5 gives the full variable domain: SQTIHQWPATLVQPVGSPLSLECTVEGTSNPNLYWYRQAAGRGLQLLFYSVGIGQISSEVPQNLSASRPQDRQFILSSKKLLLSDSGFYLCAWSQGSVNQPQHFGDGTRLSIL.

This clone is judged medium-sized. The genes are TRBV2 and TRBJ1-1; D not resolved. Looked up from germline, CDR1 is SNHLY and CDR2 is FYNNEI. The length of the CDR3 is 15 residues. With 6 bases removed from V and 3 bases from J, the gap between germline ends came to 17 bases. As DNA, the CDR3 is TGTGCCAGCAGCAAACCGGACTGGGTGGACACTGAAGCTTTCTTT. It yields the protein CASSKPDWVDTEAFF.

This clone was picked up a small number of times. CDR3 nucleotide sequence: TGTGCCAGCAGTTACTCCCGGGGGAATGGCTACACCTTC. This sequence encodes CASSYSRGNGYTF. The V call is TRBV6-8, the J call TRBJ1-2; TRBD1 is a possible D gene (5 bases). V was trimmed by 0 bases and J by 6 bases, leaving 8 bases between them. Germline values: CDR1 MNHGY, CDR2 SAAAGT. The CDR3 sequence is 13 residues long.

The J gene is TRBJ1-1, the V gene TRBV21-1. TRBV21-1 represents a pseudogene. The CDR3 spans 14 residues. The CDR3 sequence is CASSLAGGYTEAFF. The CDR3 DNA reads as TGTGCCAGCAGTTTAGCCGGGGGGTACACTGAAGCTTTCTTT.